The 15 T cell receptor beta chains in this list originate from one sample, sequenced in a study of T cell repertoires in cytomegalovirus infection. TCRdb re-analysed the reads in MiXCR, keeping a single row per CDR3 protein. The repertoire holds 680,000 or so distinct CDR3 sequences, approximately 34% seen once, with under 3% in the top ten. The sequenced sample consisted of PBMCs. The receptors shown here come from a human donor in good health (CMV status not recorded). Some clones in this sample may be carry-over from other donors' samples.

The chain recombines TRBV25-1 with TRBJ1-2, with D possibly matching TRBD1 (5 bases). This CDR3 region has 11 residues. V lost 7 bases, J lost 4 bases, and 7 bases lay in between. Germline V gene data show CDR1 as MGHDK and CDR2 as SYGVNS. Here the CDR3 reads CASIGTYGYTF. The CDR3 DNA sequence: TGTGCCAGCATAGGGACCTATGGCTACACCTTC.

The CDR3 DNA is TGTGCCAGTAAAACAGGAGGGCCAGGCAATGAGCAGTTCTTC. Translating it yields CASKTGGPGNEQFF. The chain uses TRBV19 and TRBJ2-1; a weak D match, TRBD2 (6 bases). Germline V gene data show CDR1 as LNHDA and CDR2 as SQIVND (reference sequence). The V gene lost 7 bases and the J gene lost 6 bases, with 16 bases spanning the gap. The CDR3 consists of 14 residues.

This clonotype was detected only once. The chain employs TRBV12-3 or TRBV12-4 and TRBJ2-7; 9 bases are shared with TRBD1. This CDR3 has 15 amino acids. Trimming took 2 bases from V and 4 from J; bases not matched to a gene: 6. In DNA form, the CDR3 reads TGTGCCAGCAGTTTAACCGGGACAGGGCATTACGAGCAGTACTTC. This encodes CASSLTGTGHYEQYF.

This clonotype was counted between two and nine times. V is TRBV11-3 and J is TRBJ2-1, with D possibly being TRBD2 (6 bases). The V and J ends lost 5 bases and 4 bases respectively, with 15 bases between them. This CDR3 has 15 amino acids. Per germline, CDR1 SGHNT and CDR2 YENEEA. This CDR3 is CASSTDRGLYNEQFF. Here the CDR3 DNA reads TGTGCCAGCAGCACAGACAGAGGACTATACAATGAGCAGTTCTTC.

CDR3 sequence reads: CASSLDARGRRYF. The CDR3 coding sequence is TGTGCCAGCAGCTTAGATGCCCGGGGGCGGCGGTACTTC. V gene TRBV7-2 combines with J gene TRBJ2-7, with D perhaps given as TRBD1 or TRBD2 (6 bases each). The CDR3 length is 13 residues. Germline lookup yields CDR1 SGHTA and CDR2 FQGNSA. V was shortened by 1 base and J by 12 bases, with 16 bases between the two germline ends.

This clonotype has only a few counts. The chain couples TRBV7-9 to TRBJ2-1; 12 nucleotides align to TRBD2. The V gene's germline CDR1 is SEHNR and CDR2 FQNEAQ (reference sequence). Trimming at V came to 5 bases and at J to 3 bases, leaving 11 bases not matched to a gene. The CDR3 is 18 residues long. The CDR3 nucleotides read TGTGCCAGCAGCCCCCAGAACCTACTAGCGGGAGGCTACAATGAGCAGTTCTTC. This codes for CASSPQNLLAGGYNEQFF.

This clonotype was recorded a few times. The chain has TRBV11-3 and TRBJ2-1; 12 bases fit TRBD2. This CDR3 is built from 15 residues. Germline trimming cut 5 bases from V and 5 bases from J; bases unmatched to any gene: 4. The germline gives CDR1 SGHNT, CDR2 YENEEA. The CDR3 protein is CASSPSGGADNEQFF. CDR3 in DNA: TGTGCCAGCAGCCCTAGCGGGGGGGCGGACAATGAGCAGTTCTTC.

This clonotype came up a few times. This chain connects TRBV7-9 to TRBJ2-7; the D is unclear. The ends were cut back, 8 bases at V and 3 bases at J, with 11 bases in the middle. The CDR3 consists of 12 residues. Germline CDR1 SEHNR, CDR2 FQNEAQ (reference sequence). The CDR3 DNA reads as TGTGCCAGCCAAGACATCTACTACGAGCAGTACTTC. Encoded protein: CASQDIYYEQYF.

This clonotype came up a few times. The chain recombines TRBV28 with TRBJ2-5; 8 nucleotides agree with TRBD1. The V gene end was trimmed by 3 bases and the J gene end by 4 bases; junction bases not matched to a gene: 10. The CDR3 runs 16 residues. Germline lookup yields CDR1 MDHEN and CDR2 SYDVKM. The CDR3, as DNA: TGTGCCAGCAGTTTGTGGACAGGGAATTTACGAGAGACCCAGTACTTC. It yields the protein CASSLWTGNLRETQYF.

The V call is TRBV4-2, the J call TRBJ2-3; 8 bases align to TRBD1. Germline V gene sequence: CDR1 LGHNA, CDR2 YNFKEQ. The CDR3 sequence is 19 residues long. With 7 bases clipped from V and 2 bases from J, the junction kept 20 bases outside the gene matches. CDR3 sequence reads: CASTAKNSGGVAFTDTQYF. The CDR3, as DNA: TGTGCCAGCACAGCCAAAAATTCAGGGGGCGTCGCCTTCACAGATACGCAGTATTTT.

This CDR3 reads CASASKMNTEAFF. The CDR3 nucleotides read TGTGCCAGCGCTTCGAAAATGAACACTGAAGCTTTCTTT. This chain uses TRBV6-1 with TRBJ1-1; D unclear. The CDR3 covers 13 residues. Trimming removed 8 bases from V and 0 bases from J, with 10 bases in between. Germline V gene sequence: CDR1 MNHNS, CDR2 SASEGT.

V gene TRBV7-6 combines with J gene TRBJ1-1; no clear D gene. CDR3 length: 12 amino acids. CDR1 is SGHVS and CDR2 is FNYEAQ in the germline V gene. The V gene lost 7 bases and the J gene lost 5 bases, with 11 bases spanning the gap. The CDR3 coding sequence is TGTGCCAGCATCGGCTGTCGGACTGAAGCTTTCTTT. Residues: CASIGCRTEAFF.

This clonotype showed up many times. The rearrangement uses TRBV7-9 and TRBJ1-2; 7 nucleotides agree with TRBD1. The CDR3 is made up of 15 amino acids. After removal of 4 bases from V and 0 bases from J, the junction contained 5 bases not matched to a gene. The germline V gene has CDR1 SEHNR and CDR2 FQNEAQ (reference sequence). This chain's CDR3 is CASSSRTGANYGYTF. The CDR3 DNA sequence: TGTGCCAGCAGCTCTCGGACAGGAGCTAACTATGGCTACACCTTC.

V is TRBV5-1 and J is TRBJ1-2; D ambiguous. Trimming took 0 bases from V and 0 from J, leaving 12 bases between them. The CDR3 is made up of 16 amino acids. Germline values: CDR1 SGHRS, CDR2 YFSETQ. The CDR3 here is CASSLARDTSNYGYTF. The CDR3 DNA follows: TGCGCCAGCAGCTTGGCCCGAGACACCTCTAACTATGGCTACACCTTC.

The V and J genes are TRBV7-9 and TRBJ1-6, with D perhaps matching TRBD1 (6 bases). The V end lost 4 bases, the J end lost 6 bases, and 10 bases lay between the germline ends. The CDR3 is 14 residues long. Germline loops: CDR1 SEHNR, CDR2 FQNEAQ (reference sequence). CDR3 loop: CASSSGTLNSPLHF. CDR3 DNA sequence: TGTGCCAGCAGCTCCGGGACACTTAATTCACCCCTCCACTTT.